The 2 T cell receptor beta chains listed next were all sequenced from one sample in a study of shared clonotypes between healthy human individuals. TCRdb's copy holds only in-frame clones and misses some; the assay was immunoSEQ multiplex PCR. The sample has over 2 million clones, just under 95% seen once. Naive CD8 cells lacked CD45RO, underwent positive selection for CCR7 and left out terminally differentiated effector memory CD45RA+ cells. The sequenced material came from naive CD8+ T cells sorted from blood. The receptors originated from a man younger than 30 in good health.

The V call is TRBV13, the J call TRBJ2-4; 8 nucleotides align to TRBD1. The CDR3 is 17 amino acids. Germline V gives CDR1 PRHDT, CDR2 FYEKMQ (reference sequence). J gave up 3 bases and V 5 bases, and 12 bases lay outside the gene matches. The CDR3 region has the DNA TGTGCCAGCAGCATTGCCCAGGGGGCGCGAGACAAAAACATTCAGTACTTC. It translates to CASSIAQGARDKNIQYF.

This sequence joins TRBV6-1 and TRBJ2-5; no definite D call. The V end lost 0 bases, the J end lost 4 bases, and 9 bases lay between the germline ends. The CDR3 spans 14 residues. Germline V gives CDR1 MNHNS, CDR2 SASEGT. In DNA, the CDR3 is TGTGCCAGCAGTGAAGCGTGGAGCTTAGAGACCCAGTACTTC. This translates into CASSEAWSLETQYF.